This is a list of T cell receptor beta chains from one sample in a study of shared clonotypes between healthy human individuals. Using immunoSEQ multiplex PCR, the repertoire was profiled, and TCRdb retains in-frame clones only, with some absent. The table has approximately 2,000,000 clones, about 94% seen once. The specimen was naive CD8+ T cells from PBMCs. Receptors originate from a young man in good health. Some clones in this sample may be carry-over from other donors' samples. Both conserved end residues are part of each CDR3. Fields, in order: V gene, J gene, D gene, clone size, CDR3 protein, CDR3 DNA. D genes are given only for firm matches. Size values are once, few and many counts, or a class for expanded clones, and some rows have none.

>TRBV7-9|TRBJ2-1|.|once
CASSPPSGYNEQFF
TGTGCCAGCAGTCCCCCCTCCGGGTACAATGAGCAGTTCTTC
>TRBV27|TRBJ2-7|TRBD2|.
CASRPGAGALGEQYF
TGTGCCAGCAGGCCGGGAGCGGGAGCATTGGGGGAGCAGTACTTC
>TRBV2|TRBJ2-1|TRBD2|.
CASSEARASGRRDEQFF
TGTGCCAGCAGTGAAGCGCGGGCTAGCGGGAGGAGAGATGAGCAGTTCTTC
>TRBV5-6|TRBJ2-1|.|.
CASSLAWASYNEQFF
TGTGCCAGCAGCTTGGCGTGGGCTTCCTACAATGAGCAGTTCTTC
>TRBV9|TRBJ2-3|.|.
CASSPQPNTDTQYF
TGTGCCAGCAGCCCCCAGCCTAACACAGATACGCAGTATTTT
>TRBV11-2|TRBJ1-4|TRBD1|few
CASRDREINEKLFF
TGTGCCAGCAGGGACAGGGAGATTAATGAAAAACTGTTTTTT
>TRBV5-4|TRBJ2-4|.|.
CASSLGVDIQYF
TGTGCCAGCAGCTTAGGGGTAGACATTCAGTACTTC
>TRBV19|TRBJ2-3|.|.
CASSSNWALSTDTQYF
TGTGCCAGTAGTTCAAATTGGGCCCTCTCAACAGATACGCAGTATTTT
>TRBV4-1|TRBJ1-2|TRBD1|.
CASSSVPGQGYGYTF
TGCGCCAGCAGCTCTGTCCCGGGACAGGGTTATGGCTACACCTTC
>TRBV7-2|TRBJ2-2|.|.
CASNDREGHTGELFF
TGTGCCAGCAACGATAGAGAGGGACACACCGGGGAGCTGTTTTTT
>TRBV7-9|TRBJ2-7|.|.
CASSGPMADREQYF
TGTGCCAGCAGCGGACCGATGGCGGACCGCGAGCAGTACTTC
>TRBV4-3|TRBJ2-7|.|.
CASSQDWNEGSYEQYF
TGCGCCAGCAGCCAAGATTGGAACGAGGGTTCCTACGAGCAGTACTTC
>TRBV5-1|TRBJ1-1|TRBD1|.
CASSLSLTGVGTEAFF
TGCGCCAGCAGCTTGTCGCTGACAGGGGTGGGCACTGAAGCTTTCTTT
>TRBV5-1|TRBJ1-2|.|.
CASSLPDGYGYTF
TGCGCCAGCAGCTTGCCGGACGGCTATGGCTACACCTTC
>TRBV7-8|TRBJ2-5|TRBD1|.
CASSLEVGQGDF
TGTGCCAGCAGCTTAGAAGTGGGACAGGGTGACTTC
>TRBV7-6|TRBJ2-1|.|.
CASSSQTGYNEQFF
TGTGCCAGCAGCTCTCAGACAGGATACAATGAGCAGTTCTTC